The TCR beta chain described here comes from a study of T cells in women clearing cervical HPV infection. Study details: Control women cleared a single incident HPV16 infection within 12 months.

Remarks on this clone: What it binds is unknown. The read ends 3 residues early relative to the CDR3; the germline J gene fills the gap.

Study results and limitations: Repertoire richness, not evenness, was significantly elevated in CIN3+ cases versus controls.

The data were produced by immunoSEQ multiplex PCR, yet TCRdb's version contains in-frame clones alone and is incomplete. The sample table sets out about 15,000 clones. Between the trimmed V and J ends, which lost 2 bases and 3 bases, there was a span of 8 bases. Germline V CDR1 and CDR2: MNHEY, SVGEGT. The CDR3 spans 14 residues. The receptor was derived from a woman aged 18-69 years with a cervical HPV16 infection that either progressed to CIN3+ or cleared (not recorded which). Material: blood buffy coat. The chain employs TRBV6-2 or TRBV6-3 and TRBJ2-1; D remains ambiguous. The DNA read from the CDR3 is TGTGCCAGCAGTTACAGCACAGACTACAATGAG. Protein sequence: CASSYSTDYNE. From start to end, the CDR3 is CASSYSTDYNEQFF.